The 13 T cell receptor beta chains below all came from one sample that was sequenced in a study of human T cells and chemical hapten exposure. MiXCR, applied by TCRdb to the RACE reads, yields one record per CDR3 protein. The sample holds 180,000 or so distinct CDR3 sequences; roughly 15% are singletons and the top ten take 1.5% to 2%. Time point of the sample: patch test 1, 2 weeks after DPC sensitization. Treatment indicated: therapeutic diphenylcyclopropenone sensitization with weekly scalp DPC. Source: whole blood, taken in connection with sensitization to the hapten diphenylcyclopropenone (DPC). These receptor sequences come from a woman in her thirties with alopecia areata. Some clones in this sample may be carry-over from other donors' samples.

This clonotype was found a few times. This chain connects TRBV5-4 to TRBJ2-3; no clear D. The CDR3 consists of 12 residues. V was pared by 3 bases and J by 6 bases, with 8 bases between. Germline V gives CDR1 SGHNT, CDR2 YYREEE (reference sequence). The CDR3 spells CASSSDRDTQYF. The CDR3, as DNA: TGTGCCAGCAGCTCAGACCGGGATACGCAGTATTTT.

This sequence joins TRBV3-1 and TRBJ2-7, with D perhaps matching TRBD1 (6 bases). Trimming left V 0 bases short and J 0 bases short, with 9 bases between. The CDR3 has 15 amino acids. Per germline, CDR1 LGHDT and CDR2 YNNKEL (reference sequence). The CDR3 loop reads CASSQETGLSYEQYF. The DNA of the CDR3 is TGTGCCAGCAGCCAAGAAACAGGGCTCTCCTACGAGCAGTACTTC.

The V call is TRBV5-4, the J call TRBJ1-2; a weak D match, TRBD1 (5 bases). There are 14 residues in the CDR3. Germline lookup yields CDR1 SGHNT and CDR2 YYREEE (reference sequence). Trimming took 4 bases from V and 3 from J, leaving 13 bases between them. CDR3 bases: TGTGCCAGCAGCCTCCTACAGGAGGACTATGGCTACACCTTC. This sequence encodes CASSLLQEDYGYTF.

The chain carries TRBV10-3 and TRBJ2-1; 7 bases line up with TRBD1. This CDR3 is 15 amino acids long. Unmatched junction bases numbered 11, after V lost 4 bases and J lost 8 bases. Germline V gene data show CDR1 as ENHRY and CDR2 as SYGVKD. CDR3 sequence reads: CAISALKGARDEQFF. DNA for the CDR3: TGTGCCATCAGTGCTTTAAAGGGGGCGCGCGATGAGCAGTTCTTC.

This chain joins TRBV20-1 and TRBJ2-1; the D gene is possibly TRBD2 (6 bases). The germline V gene encodes CDR1 DFQATT and CDR2 SNEGSKA (reference sequence). The CDR3 runs to 13 residues. Deletions cut 6 bases from V and 9 bases from J, with 18 bases between. The chain's CDR3 is CSAPKYGGAEQFF. CDR3 in DNA: TGCAGTGCCCCTAAATACGGGGGAGCTGAGCAGTTCTTC.

This sequence joins TRBV6-5 and TRBJ2-3, with TRBD2 matching 7 bases. This CDR3 region has 16 residues. Germline CDR1 reads MNHEY; CDR2 reads SVGAGI. Trimming took 0 bases from V and 5 from J; bases not matched to a gene: 8. The DNA for the CDR3 is TGTGCCAGCAGTTACTCACCGGGCCCGGGGGGAGATACGCAGTATTTT. This translates into CASSYSPGPGGDTQYF.

This clonotype appeared many times. The rearrangement uses TRBV6-6 and TRBJ2-2; 10 bases agree with TRBD1. Germline lookup yields CDR1 MNHNY and CDR2 SVGAGI (reference sequence). The V and J ends lost 4 bases and 6 bases, in that order; junction bases with no gene match: 11. The CDR3 extends over 17 amino acids. The CDR3 bases are TGTGCCAGCAGTTCCCCGACCGACAGGGGGCAGGCCGGGGAGCTGTTTTTT. Protein product: CASSSPTDRGQAGELFF.

This clonotype was observed a handful of times. The V gene is TRBV30, the J gene TRBJ1-1; D might be TRBD1 (6 bases). CDR1 is GTSNPN and CDR2 is SVGIG in the germline V gene (reference sequence). V was pared by 3 bases and J by 0 bases, with 11 bases between. The CDR3 totals 14 residues. The CDR3 here is CAWRMDRVNTEAFF. The CDR3 coding sequence is TGTGCCTGGAGGATGGACAGAGTGAACACTGAAGCTTTCTTT.

The rearrangement uses TRBV7-9 and TRBJ2-5; D remains unclear. Germline CDR1 and CDR2: SEHNR and FQNEAQ (reference sequence). The CDR3 totals 16 residues. The germline V and J ends were trimmed by 1 base and 3 bases, with 15 bases remaining between them. CDR3 nucleotides: TGTGCCAGCAGCTTAGGACTCTCAACTCCTGAAGAGACCCAGTACTTC. Translation gives CASSLGLSTPEETQYF.

J is TRBJ2-3 and V is TRBV12-3 or TRBV12-4; a possible D gene is TRBD1 (7 bases). This CDR3 comprises 14 residues. Trimming left V 3 bases short and J 7 bases short, with 14 bases between. The CDR3 DNA reads TGTGCCAGCAGTTTGCAGGGGGGCTCAAATACGCAGTATTTT. Its protein is CASSLQGGSNTQYF.

This clonotype turned up a few times. The genes are TRBV3-1 and TRBJ1-1; no firm D call. The V gene lost 4 bases and the J gene lost 5 bases, with 11 bases spanning the gap. Germline CDR1 is LGHDT and CDR2 is YNNKEL (reference sequence). CDR3 length: 13 residues. The CDR3, as DNA: TGTGCCAGCAGCCCCTCGTTGGTAACTGAAGCTTTCTTT. Translation gives CASSPSLVTEAFF.

The table lists this clonotype with a few counts. The rearrangement uses TRBV11-2 and TRBJ2-7; D might be TRBD1 (5 bases). The CDR3 extends over 13 amino acids. The germline V gene has CDR1 SGHAT and CDR2 FQNNGV. The germline V and J ends were trimmed by 5 bases and 3 bases, with 11 bases remaining between them. CDR3 in amino acids: CASSPIDSYEQYF. In DNA, the CDR3 is TGTGCCAGCAGCCCCATAGACAGCTACGAGCAGTACTTC.

This clonotype has a handful of counts. The chain couples TRBV25-1 to TRBJ1-6, with 7 bases lining up with TRBD1. The ends lost 6 bases at V and 7 bases at J; junction bases unmatched: 6. This CDR3 is 14 amino acids long. In germline, CDR1 is MGHDK, CDR2 SYGVNS. CDR3: CASSGTGDNSPLHF. In nucleotides, the CDR3 is TGTGCCAGCAGCGGCACAGGGGACAATTCACCCCTCCACTTT.